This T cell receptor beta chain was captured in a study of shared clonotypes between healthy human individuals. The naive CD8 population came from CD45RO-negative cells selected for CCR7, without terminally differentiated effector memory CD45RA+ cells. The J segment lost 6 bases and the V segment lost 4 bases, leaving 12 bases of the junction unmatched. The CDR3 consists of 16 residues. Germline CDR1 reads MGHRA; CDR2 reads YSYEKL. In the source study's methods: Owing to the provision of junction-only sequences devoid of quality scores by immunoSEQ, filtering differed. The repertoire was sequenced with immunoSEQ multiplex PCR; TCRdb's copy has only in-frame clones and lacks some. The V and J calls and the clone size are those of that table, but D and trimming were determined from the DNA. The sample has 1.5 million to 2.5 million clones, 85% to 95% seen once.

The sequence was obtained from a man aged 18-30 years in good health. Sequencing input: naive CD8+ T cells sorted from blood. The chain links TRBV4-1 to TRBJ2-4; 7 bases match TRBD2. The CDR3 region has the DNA TGCGCCAGCAGCCCCCTTGAAGGGACTAAATTAAACATTCAGTACTTC. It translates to CASSPLEGTKLNIQYF.